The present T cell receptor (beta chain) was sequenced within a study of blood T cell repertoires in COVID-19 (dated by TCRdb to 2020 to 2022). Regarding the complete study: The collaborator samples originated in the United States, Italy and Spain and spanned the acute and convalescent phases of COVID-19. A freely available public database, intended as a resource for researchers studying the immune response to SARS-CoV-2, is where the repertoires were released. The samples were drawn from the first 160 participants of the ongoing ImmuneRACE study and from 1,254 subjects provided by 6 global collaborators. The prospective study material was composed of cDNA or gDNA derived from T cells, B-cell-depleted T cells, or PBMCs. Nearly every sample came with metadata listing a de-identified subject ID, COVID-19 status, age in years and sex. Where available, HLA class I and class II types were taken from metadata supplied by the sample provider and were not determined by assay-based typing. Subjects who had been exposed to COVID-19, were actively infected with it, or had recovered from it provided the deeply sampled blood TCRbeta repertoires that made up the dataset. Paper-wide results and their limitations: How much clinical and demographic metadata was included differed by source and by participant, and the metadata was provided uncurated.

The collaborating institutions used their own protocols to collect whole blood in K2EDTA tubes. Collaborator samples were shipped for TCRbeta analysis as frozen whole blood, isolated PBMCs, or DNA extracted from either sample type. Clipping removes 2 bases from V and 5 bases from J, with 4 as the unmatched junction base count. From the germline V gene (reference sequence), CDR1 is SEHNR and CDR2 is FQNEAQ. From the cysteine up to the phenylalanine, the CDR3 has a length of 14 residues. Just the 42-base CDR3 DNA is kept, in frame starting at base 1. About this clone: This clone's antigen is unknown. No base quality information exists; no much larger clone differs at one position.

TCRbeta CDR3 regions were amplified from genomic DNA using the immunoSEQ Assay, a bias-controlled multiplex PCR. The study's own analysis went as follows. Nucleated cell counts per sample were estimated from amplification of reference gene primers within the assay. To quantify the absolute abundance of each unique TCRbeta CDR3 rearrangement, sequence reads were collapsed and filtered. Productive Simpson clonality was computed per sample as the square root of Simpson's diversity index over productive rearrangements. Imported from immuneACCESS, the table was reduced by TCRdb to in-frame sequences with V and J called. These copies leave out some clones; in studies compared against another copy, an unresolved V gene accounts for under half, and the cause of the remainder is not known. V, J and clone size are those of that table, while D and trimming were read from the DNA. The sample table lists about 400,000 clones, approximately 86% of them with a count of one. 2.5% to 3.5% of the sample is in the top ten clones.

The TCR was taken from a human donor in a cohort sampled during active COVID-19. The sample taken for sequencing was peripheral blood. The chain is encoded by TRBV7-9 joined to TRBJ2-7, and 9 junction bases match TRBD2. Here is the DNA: TGTGCCAGCAGCTTAAGGGCTAGCGGGAACGAGCAGTACTTC. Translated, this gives CASSLRASGNEQYF.